The clone carrying this TCR beta chain was seen a handful of times. It was genomic DNA that served as the template for profiling TCR beta VDJ and CDR3. MiXCR, run by TCRdb on the reads, gives a single entry per CDR3 protein. The repertoire holds 180,000 or so distinct CDR3 sequences, with roughly half as singletons. The data originate from a study of CD8+CD57+ T cells in acquired aplastic anemia. Looking at the study overall: CD4+ and CD8+ cells, once sorted, gave DNA averaging 3.2 ug.

Germline CDR1 reads SQVTM; CDR2 reads ANQGSEA. Trimming cost V 5 bases and J 3 bases; bases outside gene matches: 8. There are 15 residues in the CDR3. The sequenced material came from sorted CD4+, CD8+, or CD8+CD57+ T cells (not recorded which) from PBMCs. V and J are TRBV29-1 and TRBJ2-1; 9 bases map to TRBD1. The source of this sequence is a human donor in good health. Here the CDR3 reads CSVLSGQGIYNEQFF. The DNA of the CDR3 is TGCAGCGTTTTGTCCGGACAGGGGATCTACAATGAGCAGTTCTTC.